The 16 T cell receptor beta chains given below trace back to one sample, sequenced in a study of blood T cell repertoires in COVID-19. Assay used: immunoSEQ multiplex PCR; TCRdb lists only in-frame clones, some missing. The data contain roughly 200,000 clones, approximately 85% of them singletons. Input material: peripheral blood. These receptors were collected from a man aged 55 to 70 with acute or convalescent COVID-19.

The chain is built from TRBV18 and TRBJ2-2; 9 positions agree with TRBD2. Per the germline V gene, CDR1 is KGHSH and CDR2 is LQKENI. V lost 2 bases and J lost 7; bases outside the gene matches: 8. The length of the CDR3 is 16 residues. The CDR3 DNA is TGTGCCAGCTCACCAGAGACGAATAGCGGGAGCGGGGAGCTGTTTTTT. Its protein product is CASSPETNSGSGELFF.

This chain uses TRBV4-1 with TRBJ1-2; D is uncertain. Deletions cut 0 bases from V and 4 bases from J, with 12 bases between. The CDR3 covers 15 residues. Germline lookup yields CDR1 MGHRA and CDR2 YSYEKL. The CDR3 region is CASSQDLGDFYGYTF. As DNA, the CDR3 is TGCGCCAGCAGCCAAGATCTTGGAGATTTCTATGGCTACACCTTC.

The CDR3 nucleotides read TGTGCCAGCAGCCTGAGCACTGAAGCTTTCTTT. It is translated as CASSLSTEAFF. The J gene is TRBJ1-1, the V gene TRBV7-3; D is unclear. V was pared by 5 bases and J by 4 bases, with 5 bases between. CDR1 is SGHTA and CDR2 is FQGTGA in the germline V gene. This CDR3 has 11 residues.

The chain carries TRBV19 and TRBJ1-2, with 8 positions matching TRBD1. The CDR3 totals 13 residues. Germline V gives CDR1 LNHDA, CDR2 SQIVND (reference sequence). V lost 4 bases to trimming and J lost 6 bases; unmatched junction nucleotides: 4. The CDR3 loop is CASSRLQGDGYTF. In nucleotides, the CDR3 is TGTGCCAGTAGTAGACTACAGGGGGATGGCTACACCTTC.

The V call is TRBV4-1, the J call TRBJ2-1; 8 positions agree with TRBD2. This CDR3 region has 17 residues. Germline V gene data show CDR1 as MGHRA and CDR2 as YSYEKL. The J segment lost 4 bases and the V segment lost 0 bases, leaving 8 bases of the junction unmatched. CDR3 bases: TGCGCCAGCAGCCAAGACATTGGAACTAGCGGTTACAATGAGCAGTTCTTC. The encoded protein is CASSQDIGTSGYNEQFF.

V and J are TRBV6-1 and TRBJ2-1; 9 bases match TRBD2. In germline, CDR1 is MNHNS, CDR2 SASEGT. The CDR3 sequence is 17 residues long. V lost 4 bases and J lost 7; bases outside the gene matches: 14. CDR3 in amino acids: CASSVRPAGGFQNEQFF. For the CDR3, the DNA is TGTGCCAGCAGTGTGCGCCCAGCGGGAGGTTTTCAGAATGAGCAGTTCTTC.

This chain connects TRBV28 to TRBJ1-5, with D unclear. This CDR3 region has 18 residues. The V gene lost 6 bases and the J gene lost 4 bases, with 25 bases spanning the gap. Germline loops: CDR1 MDHEN, CDR2 SYDVKM. The CDR3 spells CASSLHGSARFVNQPQHF. The CDR3 DNA follows: TGTGCCAGCAGCCTTCACGGATCGGCCAGGTTTGTTAATCAGCCCCAGCATTTT.

The chain joins TRBV27 to TRBJ2-2; D is perhaps TRBD2 (5 bases). The CDR3 sequence is 18 residues long. The germline gives CDR1 MNHEY, CDR2 SMNVEV (reference sequence). V was clipped by 0 bases and J by 1 base, with 15 bases between them. CDR3 loop: CASSLSPAGRLNTGELFF. The CDR3 nucleotides read TGTGCCAGCAGTTTATCTCCTGCGGGTCGTTTGAACACCGGGGAGCTGTTTTTT.

V and J are TRBV30 and TRBJ1-2; D perhaps matches TRBD1 (6 bases). V lost 3 bases and J 4 bases, leaving 18 bases between the germline ends. Germline values: CDR1 GTSNPN, CDR2 SVGIG (reference sequence). The CDR3 has 15 residues. As DNA, the CDR3 is TGTGCCTGGAGCCTATCCGGGGGAGGGGGCTATGGCTACACCTTC. Translating gives CAWSLSGGGGYGYTF.

This chain uses TRBV4-3 with TRBJ2-3; 9 nucleotides match TRBD2. CDR1 and CDR2 (germline): LGHNA, YSLEER. This CDR3 is 15 amino acids long. The V and J ends lost 4 bases and 0 bases, in that order; junction bases with no gene match: 2. The CDR3 reads CASSPGLASTDTQYF. The CDR3 coding sequence is TGCGCCAGCAGCCCAGGACTAGCGAGCACAGATACGCAGTATTTT.

The chain combines TRBV5-1 with TRBJ2-2; D may be TRBD1 (6 bases). The V gene's germline CDR1 is SGHRS and CDR2 YFSETQ. The CDR3 length is 15 residues. Trimming removed 0 bases at V and 4 bases at J, with 10 bases between. CDR3 residues: CASSLGTVPTGELFF. The CDR3 coding sequence is TGCGCCAGCAGCTTGGGGACAGTGCCCACCGGGGAGCTGTTTTTT.

The sample holds one count of this clone. CDR3: CASSLLGGSNQPQHF. The CDR3 DNA is TGTGCCAGCAGTTTACTGGGGGGTAGCAATCAGCCCCAGCATTTT. The chain joins TRBV28 to TRBJ1-5; D possibly corresponds to TRBD1 (5 bases). The length of the CDR3 is 15 residues. V lost 2 bases, J lost 0 bases, and 8 bases lay in between. Germline V gene lookup returns CDR1 MDHEN and CDR2 SYDVKM.

CDR3 in DNA: TGCGCCAGCAGCTTCCCGCTCGCTAGGACTAGCCCAGACCAAGAGACCCAGTACTTC. Protein product: CASSFPLARTSPDQETQYF. V is TRBV5-1 and J is TRBJ2-5; 8 bases are a match to TRBD2. CDR1 is SGHRS, CDR2 YFSETQ, per germline. CDR3 length equals 19 residues. Trimming removed 2 bases from V and 0 bases from J; junction bases left unmatched: 15.

Only one count was recorded for this clone. V gene TRBV7-9 combines with J gene TRBJ2-7; TRBD2 agrees at 13 bases. The CDR3 consists of 12 residues. Germline V gene sequence: CDR1 SEHNR, CDR2 FQNEAQ (reference sequence). The trim removed 4 bases at V and 12 bases at J, leaving 3 bases unmatched. CDR3 loop: CASSWGLAGLYF. The CDR3 DNA is TGTGCCAGCAGCTGGGGACTAGCGGGACTGTACTTC.

V gene TRBV29-1 combines with J gene TRBJ2-7; maybe TRBD1 (6 bases). Germline CDR1 and CDR2: SQVTM and ANQGSEA. Trimming left V 6 bases short and J 7 bases short, with 19 bases between. The CDR3 totals 13 residues. The CDR3 DNA sequence: TGCAGCGTCGACAAGGGGGTAACGGGGGAGCAGTACTTC. Translating it yields CSVDKGVTGEQYF.

CDR3 DNA sequence: TGTGCCACCAGTGATTCGGTTGGACTAGCGGGATCGAATGAGCAGTTCTTC. It yields the protein CATSDSVGLAGSNEQFF. The gene calls are TRBV24-1 and TRBJ2-1, with 12 bases identical to TRBD2. V shed 2 bases, J shed 7 bases, and the junction held 8 bases outside the gene matches. The CDR3 has 17 amino acids. CDR1 is KGHDR, CDR2 SFDVKD, per germline.